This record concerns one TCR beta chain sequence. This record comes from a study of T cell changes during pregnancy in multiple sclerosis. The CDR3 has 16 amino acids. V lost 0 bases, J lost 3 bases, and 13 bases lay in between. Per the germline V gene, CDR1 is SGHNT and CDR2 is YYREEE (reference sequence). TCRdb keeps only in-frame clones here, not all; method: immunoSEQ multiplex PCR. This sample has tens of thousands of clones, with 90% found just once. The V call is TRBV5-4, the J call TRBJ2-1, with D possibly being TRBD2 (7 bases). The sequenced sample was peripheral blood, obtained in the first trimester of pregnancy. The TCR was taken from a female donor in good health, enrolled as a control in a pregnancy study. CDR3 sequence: CASSLDGGPNYNEQFF. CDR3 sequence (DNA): TGTGCCAGCAGCTTGGACGGGGGGCCAAACTACAATGAGCAGTTCTTC.